This T cell receptor (beta chain) was sequenced for a study of pediatric ulcerative colitis. Generated by immunoSEQ multiplex PCR, the TCRdb table keeps only in-frame clones and is missing some. Here the sample spans 55,000 to 80,000 clones, just over 75% being singletons. Only a few counts were recorded for this clone. Germline loops: CDR1 SNHLY, CDR2 FYNNEI. The CDR3 length is 12 residues. V gave up 6 bases and J gave up 8 bases, with 11 bases separating them. The receptor was isolated from a boy between 10 and 17 years old with moderate ulcerative colitis. The chain joins TRBV2 to TRBJ1-5; unclear D gene. Material for sequencing was blood. CDR3 amino acids: CASSDVVEPQHF. CDR3 nucleotide sequence: TGTGCCAGCAGCGACGTAGTCGAGCCCCAGCATTTT.